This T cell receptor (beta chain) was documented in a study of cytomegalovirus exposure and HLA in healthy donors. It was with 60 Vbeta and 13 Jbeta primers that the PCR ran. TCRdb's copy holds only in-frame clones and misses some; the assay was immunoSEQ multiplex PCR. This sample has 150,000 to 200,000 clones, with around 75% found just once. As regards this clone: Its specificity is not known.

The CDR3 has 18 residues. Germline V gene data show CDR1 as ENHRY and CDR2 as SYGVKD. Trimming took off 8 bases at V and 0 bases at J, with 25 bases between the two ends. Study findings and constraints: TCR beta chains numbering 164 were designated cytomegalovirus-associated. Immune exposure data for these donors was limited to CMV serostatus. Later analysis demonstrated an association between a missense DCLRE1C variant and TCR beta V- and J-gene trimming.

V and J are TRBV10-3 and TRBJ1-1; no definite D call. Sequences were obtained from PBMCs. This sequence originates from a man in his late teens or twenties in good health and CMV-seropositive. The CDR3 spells CAIGVSRGRFVLNTEAFF. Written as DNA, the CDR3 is TGTGCCATCGGTGTGAGTCGAGGCAGATTTGTCCTGAACACTGAAGCTTTCTTT.